This T cell receptor beta chain was documented in a study of blood T cell repertoires in COVID-19. Study information: Material from acute and convalescent COVID-19 was sourced from the United States, Italy and Spain.

Some clones are missing from TCRdb's copy, which holds only in-frame ones; the method was immunoSEQ multiplex PCR. The table has some 200,000 clones, roughly 80% seen once. Clinical histories supplied by participants themselves formed the basis of cohort assignment. Individuals in the exposed group had encountered a COVID-19 case within 2 weeks preceding study entry. CDR1 and CDR2 (germline): SGHVS, FQNEAQ. Trimming pared 5 bases from V and 6 bases from J, leaving 11 bases between. This CDR3 comprises 14 residues. The sample taken for sequencing was PBMCs or T cells enriched from blood (not recorded which). The J gene is TRBJ1-6, the V gene TRBV7-8, with D perhaps TRBD1 (5 bases). This TCR was recovered from a woman aged 45-59 years who had been exposed to COVID-19. The CDR3 here is CASSPGEPNSPLHF. The CDR3 coding sequence is TGTGCCAGCAGCCCGGGGGAGCCTAATTCACCCCTCCACTTT. The complete variable domain, with remaining parts taken from reference TRBV7-8 and TRBJ1-6, reads GAGVSQSPRYKVAKRGQDVALRCDPISGHVSLFWYQQALGQGPEFLTYFQNEAQLDKSGLPSDRFFAERPEGSVSTLKIQRTQQEDSAVYLCASSPGEPNSPLHFGNGTRLTVT.